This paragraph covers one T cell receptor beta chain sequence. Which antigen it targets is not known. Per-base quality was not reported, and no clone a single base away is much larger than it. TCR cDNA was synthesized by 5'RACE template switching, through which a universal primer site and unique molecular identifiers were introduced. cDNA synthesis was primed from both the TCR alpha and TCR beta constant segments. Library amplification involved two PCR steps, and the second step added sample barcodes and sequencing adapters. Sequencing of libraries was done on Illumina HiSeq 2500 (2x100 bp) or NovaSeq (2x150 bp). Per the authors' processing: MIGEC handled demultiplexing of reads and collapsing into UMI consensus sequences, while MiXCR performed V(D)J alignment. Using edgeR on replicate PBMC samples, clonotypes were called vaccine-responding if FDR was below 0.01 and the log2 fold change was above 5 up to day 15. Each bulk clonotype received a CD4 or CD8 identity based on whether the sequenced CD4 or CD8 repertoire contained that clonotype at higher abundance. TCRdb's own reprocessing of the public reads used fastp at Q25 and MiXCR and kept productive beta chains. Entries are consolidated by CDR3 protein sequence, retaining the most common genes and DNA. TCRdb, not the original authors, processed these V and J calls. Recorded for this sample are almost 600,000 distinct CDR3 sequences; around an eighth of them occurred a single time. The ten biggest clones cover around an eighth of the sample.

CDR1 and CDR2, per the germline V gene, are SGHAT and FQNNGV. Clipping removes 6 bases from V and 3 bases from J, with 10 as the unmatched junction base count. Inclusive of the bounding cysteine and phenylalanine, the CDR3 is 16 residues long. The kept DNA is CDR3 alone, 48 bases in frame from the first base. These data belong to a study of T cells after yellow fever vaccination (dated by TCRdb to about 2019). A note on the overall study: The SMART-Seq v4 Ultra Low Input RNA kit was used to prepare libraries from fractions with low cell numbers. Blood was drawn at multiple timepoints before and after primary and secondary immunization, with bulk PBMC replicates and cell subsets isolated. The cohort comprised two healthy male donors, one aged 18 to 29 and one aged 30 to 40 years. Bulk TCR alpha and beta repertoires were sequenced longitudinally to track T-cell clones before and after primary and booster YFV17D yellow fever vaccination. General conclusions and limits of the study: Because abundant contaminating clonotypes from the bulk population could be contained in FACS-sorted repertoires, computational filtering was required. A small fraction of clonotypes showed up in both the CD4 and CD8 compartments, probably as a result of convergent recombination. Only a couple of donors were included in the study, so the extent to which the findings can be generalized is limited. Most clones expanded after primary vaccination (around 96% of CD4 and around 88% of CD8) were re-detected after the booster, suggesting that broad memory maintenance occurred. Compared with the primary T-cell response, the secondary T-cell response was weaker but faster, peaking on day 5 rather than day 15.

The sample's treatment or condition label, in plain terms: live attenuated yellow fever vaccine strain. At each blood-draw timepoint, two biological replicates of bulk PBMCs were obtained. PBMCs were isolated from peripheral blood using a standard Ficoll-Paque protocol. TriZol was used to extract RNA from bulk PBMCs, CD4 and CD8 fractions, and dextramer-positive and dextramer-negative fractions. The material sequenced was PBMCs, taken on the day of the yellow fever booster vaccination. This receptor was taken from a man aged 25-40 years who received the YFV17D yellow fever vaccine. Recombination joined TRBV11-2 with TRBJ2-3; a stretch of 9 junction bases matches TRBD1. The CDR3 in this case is CASRRLDRGLTDTQYF. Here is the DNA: TGTGCCAGCAGACGACTAGACAGGGGGTTGACAGATACGCAGTATTTT.